The 13 T cell receptor beta chains below all came from one sample that was sequenced in a study of blood T cell repertoires in COVID-19. Only in-frame clones appear in the TCRdb table, and some are missing; sequencing was by immunoSEQ multiplex PCR. The table includes approximately 35,000 clones, about 82% detected once. Sequenced material: peripheral blood. The receptor source for this set is a man aged 55 to 69 with active COVID-19.

This clone has a single count. This rearrangement joins TRBV24-1 to TRBJ2-5, with a possible D match to TRBD2 (5 bases). Germline CDR1 and CDR2: KGHDR and SFDVKD. V was trimmed by 6 bases and J by 5 bases, leaving 18 bases between them. The length of the CDR3 is 15 residues. CDR3 amino acids: CATSIGSGLGETQYF. Written as DNA, the CDR3 is TGTGCCACCAGTATCGGAAGCGGTTTGGGGGAGACCCAGTACTTC.

The chain couples TRBV3-1 (or the pseudogene TRBV3-2) to TRBJ2-4; D may be TRBD2 (5 bases). The germline V gene has CDR1 LGHDT and CDR2 YNNKEL (reference sequence). This CDR3 spans 13 amino acids. Trimming removed 4 bases from V and 7 bases from J, with 11 bases in between. The CDR3, as DNA: TGTGCCAGCAGCCCCCACGGAGGCAACATTCAGTACTTC. Translating gives CASSPHGGNIQYF.

The chain recombines TRBV7-2 with TRBJ2-1; TRBD1 matches 9 bases. There are 16 residues in the CDR3. Germline V gene lookup returns CDR1 SGHTA and CDR2 FQGNSA. Trimming took 3 bases from V and 4 from J; bases not matched to a gene: 7. The CDR3 sequence: CASSFQGQGRYNEQFF. The CDR3 DNA follows: TGTGCCAGCAGCTTTCAAGGACAGGGGCGGTACAATGAGCAGTTCTTC.

The J gene is TRBJ2-1, the V gene TRBV6-5; D gene uncertain. Trimming removed 6 bases from V and 8 bases from J, with 17 bases in between. The CDR3 spans 14 residues. The germline V gene has CDR1 MNHEY and CDR2 SVGAGI. The CDR3 DNA sequence: TGTGCCAGCAGCCAGTCAGTACTACGGGATGAGCAGTTCTTC. Encoded protein: CASSQSVLRDEQFF.

This clone has a single count. The chain has TRBV5-8 and TRBJ2-3; TRBD2 agrees at 13 bases. This CDR3 contains 16 residues. Trimming at V came to 0 bases and at J to 4 bases, leaving 2 bases not matched to a gene. The V gene's germline CDR1 is SGHTS and CDR2 YDEGEE. CDR3 region: CASSLGGLAGADTQYF. The CDR3 nucleotides are TGTGCCAGCAGCTTGGGAGGACTAGCGGGAGCAGATACGCAGTATTTT.

The chain employs TRBV28 and TRBJ1-2; 9 bases line up with TRBD1. Losses at the gene ends were 5 bases for V and 2 bases for J; bases not matched to a gene: 6. The germline CDR1 and CDR2 sequences are MDHEN and SYDVKM. This CDR3 region has 15 residues. The CDR3 DNA reads TGTGCCAGCAGTGTTCCGGGACAGGGCAACTATGGCTACACCTTC. It codes for CASSVPGQGNYGYTF.

This rearrangement joins TRBV7-8 to TRBJ2-3, with TRBD2 matching over 8 bases. This CDR3 is 21 amino acids long. Trimming took 3 bases from V and 0 from J; bases not matched to a gene: 20. Germline V lookup: CDR1 SGHVS, CDR2 FQNEAQ. The CDR3 sequence is CASSLPRNGAGGYPSTDTQYF. CDR3 in DNA: TGTGCCAGCAGCTTGCCCCGGAACGGTGCGGGAGGTTATCCAAGCACAGATACGCAGTATTTT.

This chain uses TRBV5-1 with TRBJ1-5; D is uncertain. The germline gives CDR1 SGHRS, CDR2 YFSETQ. The CDR3 spans 15 residues. V was clipped by 0 bases and J by 3 bases, with 10 bases between them. For the CDR3, the DNA is TGCGCCAGCAGCTTGGAATCGGGTAACAATCAGCCCCAGCATTTT. As protein: CASSLESGNNQPQHF.

V usage is TRBV6-1 and J usage is TRBJ1-2; D is undetermined. Germline CDR1 is MNHNS and CDR2 is SASEGT. Trimming took off 1 base at V and 8 bases at J, with 17 bases between the two ends. The CDR3 covers 15 residues. CDR3: CASSEGFITARGYTF. The CDR3 DNA reads as TGTGCCAGCAGTGAAGGGTTTATAACAGCCCGGGGCTACACCTTC.

V gene TRBV7-9 combines with J gene TRBJ2-5; 9 bases match TRBD2. The germline V gene has CDR1 SEHNR and CDR2 FQNEAQ (reference sequence). This CDR3 has 16 residues. V dropped 1 base and J dropped 1; count of bases not matched to a gene: 4. Here the CDR3 DNA reads TGTGCCAGCAGCTTAGGAGGTAGCGGGGGCCAAGAGACCCAGTACTTC. Amino acid sequence: CASSLGGSGGQETQYF.

The gene calls are TRBV7-2 and TRBJ1-2; 7 bases align to TRBD1. The CDR3 is 16 amino acids. Per germline, CDR1 SGHTA and CDR2 FQGNSA. Germline trimming cut 3 bases from V and 4 bases from J; bases unmatched to any gene: 11. The CDR3 protein is CASSFSTGDFTYGYTF. Written as DNA, the CDR3 is TGTGCCAGCAGCTTCAGTACAGGGGATTTTACCTATGGCTACACCTTC.

This chain joins TRBV7-6 and TRBJ2-7; possibly TRBD1 for D (6 bases). The V gene lost 1 base and the J gene lost 7 bases, with 8 bases spanning the gap. The CDR3 sequence is 12 residues long. In germline, CDR1 is SGHVS, CDR2 FNYEAQ. The CDR3 DNA reads TGTGCCAGCAGCTTAGGAGGGGGTGAGCAGTACGTC. This codes for CASSLGGGEQYV.

The J gene is TRBJ2-3, the V gene TRBV3-1 (or the pseudogene TRBV3-2); 8 bases align to TRBD2. The CDR3 has 16 amino acids. Trimming removed 7 bases from V and 2 bases from J; junction bases left unmatched: 11. The V gene's germline CDR1 is LGHDT and CDR2 YNNKEL (reference sequence). CDR3 residues: CASTGNSGATTDTQYF. For the CDR3, the DNA is TGTGCCAGCACCGGGAATAGCGGGGCCACCACAGATACGCAGTATTTT.